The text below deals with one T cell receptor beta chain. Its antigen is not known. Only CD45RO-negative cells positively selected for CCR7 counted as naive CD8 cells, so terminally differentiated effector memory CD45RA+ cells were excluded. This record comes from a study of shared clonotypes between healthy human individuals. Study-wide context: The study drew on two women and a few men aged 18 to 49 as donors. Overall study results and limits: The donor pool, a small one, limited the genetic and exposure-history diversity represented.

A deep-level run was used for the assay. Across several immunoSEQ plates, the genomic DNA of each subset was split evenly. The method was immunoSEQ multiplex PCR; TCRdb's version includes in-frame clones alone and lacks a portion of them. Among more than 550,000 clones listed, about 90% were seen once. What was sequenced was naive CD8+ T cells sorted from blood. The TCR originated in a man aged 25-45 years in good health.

CDR3 residues: CASSQVGSDSYNEQFF. CDR3 bases: TGCGCCAGCAGCCAAGTCGGTAGCGACTCCTACAATGAGCAGTTCTTC. The chain links TRBV4-3 to TRBJ2-1, with a possible D match to TRBD2 (5 bases). The germline CDR1 and CDR2 sequences are LGHNA and YSLEER. The V end was cut by 1 base, the J end by 0 bases, with 10 bases between. The CDR3 length is 16 residues.